Listed below are T cell receptor beta chains from one sample, sequenced in a study of spatial heterogeneity in lung cancer. Each CDR3 protein gets one entry after TCRdb re-called the 5' RACE reads with MiXCR. The table includes around 100,000 distinct CDR3 sequences, 3.5% to 5% detected once. Here the sequenced sample was lung tumor tissue, taken at surgery. The origin of the receptors is a male donor with early-stage non-small cell lung cancer. Both conserved end residues are part of each CDR3. A D gene is named only where the DNA matches it firmly. The size entry is marked missing in some rows and otherwise reads once, few, many or a size class.

>TRBJ2-3|many|.|TRBV6-1
CASSDFWPDTQYF
TGTGCCAGCAGTGATTTTTGGCCGGATACGCAGTATTTT
>TRBJ1-5|many|.|TRBV28
CASSFPGVRQPQHF
TGTGCCAGCAGTTTCCCCGGGGTTCGTCAGCCCCAGCATTTT
>TRBJ2-1|many|.|TRBV28
CASSVPLGVGEQFF
TGTGCCAGCAGCGTCCCTCTGGGCGTCGGTGAGCAGTTCTTC
>TRBJ1-6|few|.|TRBV27
CASRPRDNSPLHF
TGTGCCAGCAGGCCCAGGGACAATTCACCCCTCCACTTT
>TRBJ2-5|many|.|TRBV5-1
CASSLRSRQETQYF
TGCGCCAGCAGCCTACGGTCCAGACAAGAGACCCAGTACTTC
>TRBJ1-3|many|.|TRBV9
CASSVGAVSGNTIYF
TGTGCCAGCAGCGTTGGCGCGGTCTCTGGAAACACCATATATTTT
>TRBJ2-3|many|.|TRBV9
CASSVTGQTDTQYF
TGTGCCAGCAGCGTAACGGGGCAGACAGATACGCAGTATTTT
>TRBJ2-7|.|.|TRBV2
CASSRLSYEQYF
TGTGCCAGCAGTCGTCTCTCCTACGAGCAGTACTTC
>TRBJ2-7|many|TRBD2|TRBV2
CASKSGSSYEQYF
TGTGCCAGCAAGAGCGGGAGCTCCTACGAGCAGTACTTC
>TRBJ1-5|many|TRBD1|TRBV19
CASRQDRGHQPQHF
TGTGCCAGTAGACAGGACAGGGGGCATCAGCCCCAGCATTTT
>TRBJ1-1|.|.|TRBV20-1
CSATAVMNTEAFF
TGCAGTGCTACCGCCGTCATGAACACTGAAGCTTTCTTT
>TRBJ2-1|many|TRBD2|TRBV29-1
CSGLAGGPWDNEQFF
TGCAGCGGACTAGCGGGAGGGCCGTGGGACAATGAGCAGTTCTTC
>TRBJ2-1|many|.|TRBV19
CASSFGASYNEQFF
TGTGCCAGTAGTTTTGGTGCGTCCTACAATGAGCAGTTCTTC
>TRBJ2-2|.|.|TRBV4-1
CASSQGALALTRTGELFF
TGCGCCAGCAGCCAAGGGGCCCTAGCGCTCACGCGCACCGGGGAGCTGTTTTTT
>TRBJ2-3|many|.|TRBV19
CASSSEGIRTDTQYF
TGTGCCAGTAGTTCGGAGGGAATTAGGACAGATACGCAGTATTTT
>TRBJ2-1|few|TRBD2|TRBV30
CAWNGRSYNEQFF
TGTGCCTGGAACGGGAGGTCCTACAATGAGCAGTTCTTC
>TRBJ1-2|many|.|TRBV20-1
CSARVAGEIYGYTF
TGCAGTGCTAGAGTCGCGGGGGAAATCTATGGCTACACCTTC
>TRBJ2-7|many|TRBD2|TRBV28
CASSSPQREGQYEQYF
TGTGCCAGCAGTTCCCCTCAGCGGGAGGGCCAGTACGAGCAGTACTTC
>TRBJ2-2|many|.|TRBV10-2
CASRGTWRTGELFF
TGCGCCAGCAGGGGGACATGGCGGACCGGGGAGCTGTTTTTT
>TRBJ1-2|many|TRBD1|TRBV27
CASSSGQGVFGYTF
TGTGCCAGCAGTTCCGGGCAGGGGGTATTTGGCTACACCTTC
>TRBJ2-3|.|TRBD2|TRBV28
CASSLAPTSGWDGDTQYF
TGTGCCAGCAGTTTGGCCCCGACTAGCGGCTGGGATGGAGATACGCAGTATTTT
>TRBJ2-1|many|.|TRBV27
CASSVSRTPKNEQFF
TGTGCCAGCAGTGTATCGAGAACCCCGAAGAATGAGCAGTTCTTC
>TRBJ2-1|many|.|TRBV7-9
CASSAAPAGRPYNEQFF
TGTGCCAGCAGCGCCGCCCCAGCGGGCCGCCCCTACAATGAGCAGTTCTTC
>TRBJ1-5|many|.|TRBV2
CASSDRGGNQPQHF
TGTGCCAGCAGTGACCGGGGAGGCAATCAGCCCCAGCATTTT
>TRBJ1-2|many|.|TRBV20-1
CSGTDESHYGYTF
TGCAGTGGGACAGATGAGAGCCACTATGGCTACACCTTC
>TRBJ2-3|many|.|TRBV6-6
CASSFPGLDTQYF
TGTGCCAGCAGTTTCCCGGGGCTGGATACGCAGTATTTT
>TRBJ2-1|many|.|TRBV4-1
CASSQWGGVTYNEQFF
TGCGCCAGCAGCCAATGGGGCGGGGTGACCTACAATGAGCAGTTCTTC